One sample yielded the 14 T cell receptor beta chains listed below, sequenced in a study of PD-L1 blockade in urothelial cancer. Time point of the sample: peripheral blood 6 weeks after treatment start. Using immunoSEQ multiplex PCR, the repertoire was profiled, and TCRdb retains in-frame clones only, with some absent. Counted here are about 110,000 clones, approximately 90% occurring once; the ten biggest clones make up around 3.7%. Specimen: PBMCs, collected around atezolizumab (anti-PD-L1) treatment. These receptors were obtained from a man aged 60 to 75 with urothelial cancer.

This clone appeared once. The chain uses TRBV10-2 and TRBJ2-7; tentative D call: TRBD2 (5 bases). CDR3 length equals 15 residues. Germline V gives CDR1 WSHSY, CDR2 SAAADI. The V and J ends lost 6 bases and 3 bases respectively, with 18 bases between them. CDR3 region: CASREDGAEGYEQYF. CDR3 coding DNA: TGCGCCAGCAGAGAGGACGGAGCTGAGGGCTACGAGCAGTACTTC.

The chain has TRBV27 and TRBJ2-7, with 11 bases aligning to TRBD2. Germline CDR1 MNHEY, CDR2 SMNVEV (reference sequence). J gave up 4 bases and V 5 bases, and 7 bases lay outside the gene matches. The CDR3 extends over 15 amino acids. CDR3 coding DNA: TGTGCCAGCAGTCATACTAGCGGGGGCCCTTACGAGCAGTACTTC. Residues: CASSHTSGGPYEQYF.

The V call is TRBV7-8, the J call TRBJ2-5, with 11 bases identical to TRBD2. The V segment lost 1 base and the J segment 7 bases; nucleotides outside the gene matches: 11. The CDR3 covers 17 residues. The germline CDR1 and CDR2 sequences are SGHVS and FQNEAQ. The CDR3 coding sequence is TGTGCCAGCAGCTTAGAGTGGGCTAGCGGGGGGTGGGGGACCCAGTACTTC. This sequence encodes CASSLEWASGGWGTQYF.

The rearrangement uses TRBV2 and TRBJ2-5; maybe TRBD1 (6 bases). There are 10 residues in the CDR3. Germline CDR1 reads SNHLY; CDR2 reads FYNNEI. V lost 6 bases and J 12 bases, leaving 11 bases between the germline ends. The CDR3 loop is CASSSGTKYF. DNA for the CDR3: TGTGCCAGCAGCTCCGGGACAAAGTACTTC. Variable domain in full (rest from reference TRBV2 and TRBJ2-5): EPEVTQTPSHQVTQMGQEVILRCVPISNHLYFYWYRQILGQKVEFLVSFYNNEISEKSEIFDDQFSVERPDGSNFTLKIRSTKLEDSAMYFCASSSGTKYFGPGTRLLVL.

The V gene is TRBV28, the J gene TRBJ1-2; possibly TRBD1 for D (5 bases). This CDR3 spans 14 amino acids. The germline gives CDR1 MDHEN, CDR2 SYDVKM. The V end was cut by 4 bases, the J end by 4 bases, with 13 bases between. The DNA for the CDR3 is TGTGCCAGCAGTTACCGACAGCGACTCTATGGCTACACCTTC. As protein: CASSYRQRLYGYTF.

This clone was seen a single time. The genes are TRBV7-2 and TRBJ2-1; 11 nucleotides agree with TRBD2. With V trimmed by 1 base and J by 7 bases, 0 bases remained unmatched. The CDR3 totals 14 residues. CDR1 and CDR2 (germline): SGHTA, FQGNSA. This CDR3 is CASSLGLAGNEQFF. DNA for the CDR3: TGTGCCAGCAGCTTAGGACTAGCGGGGAATGAGCAGTTCTTC.

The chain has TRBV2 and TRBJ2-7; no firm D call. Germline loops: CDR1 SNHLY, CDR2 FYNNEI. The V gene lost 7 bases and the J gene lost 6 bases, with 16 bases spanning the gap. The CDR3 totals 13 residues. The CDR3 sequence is CASTSSRISEQYF. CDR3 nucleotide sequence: TGTGCCAGCACCTCAAGTAGAATCTCCGAGCAGTACTTC.

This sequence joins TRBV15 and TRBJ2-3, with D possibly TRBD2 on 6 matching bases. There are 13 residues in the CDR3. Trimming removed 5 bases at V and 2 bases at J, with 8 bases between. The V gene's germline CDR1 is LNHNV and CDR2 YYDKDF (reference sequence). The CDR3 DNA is TGTGCCACCAGCGCGGGGCCCACAGATACGCAGTATTTT. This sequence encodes CATSAGPTDTQYF.

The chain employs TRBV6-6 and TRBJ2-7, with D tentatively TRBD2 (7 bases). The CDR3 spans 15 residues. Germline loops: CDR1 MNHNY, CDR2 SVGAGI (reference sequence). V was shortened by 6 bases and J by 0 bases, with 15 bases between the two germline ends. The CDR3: CASRGRGDPSYEQYF. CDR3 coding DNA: TGTGCCAGCAGAGGGAGGGGGGACCCCTCCTACGAGCAGTACTTC.

The CDR3 region has the DNA TGTGCCAGCGGGGGGGGTTACGATGAGCAGTTCTTC. It codes for CASGGGYDEQFF. V is TRBV27 and J is TRBJ2-1, with TRBD2 identical over 7 bases. The V gene end was trimmed by 8 bases and the J gene end by 8 bases; junction bases not matched to a gene: 6. Germline loops: CDR1 MNHEY, CDR2 SMNVEV (reference sequence). This CDR3 contains 12 residues.

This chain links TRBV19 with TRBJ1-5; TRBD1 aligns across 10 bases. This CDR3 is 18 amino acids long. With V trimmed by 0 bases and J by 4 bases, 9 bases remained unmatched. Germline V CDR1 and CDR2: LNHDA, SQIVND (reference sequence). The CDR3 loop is CASSIDRGTGEWNQPQHF. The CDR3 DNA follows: TGTGCCAGTAGTATAGATAGGGGGACAGGGGAGTGGAATCAGCCCCAGCATTTT.

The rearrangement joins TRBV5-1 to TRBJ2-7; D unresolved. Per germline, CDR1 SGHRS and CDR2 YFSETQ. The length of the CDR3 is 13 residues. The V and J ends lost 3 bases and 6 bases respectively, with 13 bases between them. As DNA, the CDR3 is TGCGCCAGCAGCTCCTCGCCTAATAGCGAGCAGTACTTC. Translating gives CASSSSPNSEQYF. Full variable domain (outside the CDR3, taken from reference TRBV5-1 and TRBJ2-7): KAGVTQTPRYLIKTRGQQVTLSCSPISGHRSVSWYQQTPGQGLQFLFEYFSETQRNKGNFPGRFSGRQFSNSRSEMNVSTLELGDSALYLCASSSSPNSEQYFGPGTRLTVT.

CDR3 sequence: CASSEAGAQYF. In DNA form, the CDR3 reads TGTGCCAGCAGCGAAGCAGGGGCCCAGTACTTC. The J gene is TRBJ2-5, the V gene TRBV25-1; TRBD1 is a possible D gene (6 bases). The CDR3 loop spans 11 amino acids. CDR1 is MGHDK and CDR2 is SYGVNS in the germline V gene. Trimming stripped 6 bases from V and 9 bases from J, with 11 bases between.

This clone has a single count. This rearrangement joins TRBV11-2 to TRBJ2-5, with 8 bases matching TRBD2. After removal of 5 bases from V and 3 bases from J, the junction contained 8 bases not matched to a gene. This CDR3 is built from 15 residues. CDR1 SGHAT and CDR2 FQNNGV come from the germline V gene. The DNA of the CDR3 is TGTGCCAGCAGCCCCGGGACTAGGGGGGAAGAGACCCAGTACTTC. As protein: CASSPGTRGEETQYF.